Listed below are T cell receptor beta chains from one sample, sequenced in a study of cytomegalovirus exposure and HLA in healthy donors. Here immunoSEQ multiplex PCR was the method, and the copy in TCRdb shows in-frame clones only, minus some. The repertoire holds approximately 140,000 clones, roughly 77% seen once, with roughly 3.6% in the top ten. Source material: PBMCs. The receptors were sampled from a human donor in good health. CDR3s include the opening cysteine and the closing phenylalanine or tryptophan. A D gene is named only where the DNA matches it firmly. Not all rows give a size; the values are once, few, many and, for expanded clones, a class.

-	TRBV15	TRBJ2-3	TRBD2	TGTGCCACCAGCACTGTAGGAGGGACTAGCGGGAGGATGGGCACAGATACGCAGTATTTT	CATSTVGGTSGRMGTDTQYF
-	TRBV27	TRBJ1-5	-	TGTGCCAGCAGTGCCAGGGGTTCCGATCAGCCCCAGCATTTT	CASSARGSDQPQHF
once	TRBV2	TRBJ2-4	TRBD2	TGTGCCAGCAGAAGGGAGGGGACCAAAAACATTCAGTACTTC	CASRREGTKNIQYF
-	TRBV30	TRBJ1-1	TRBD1	TGTGCCTGGACGAAGGACAGGAGCGAGACTGAAGCTTTCTTT	CAWTKDRSETEAFF
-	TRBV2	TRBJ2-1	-	TGTGCCAGCACAGACTCTGGGGCAGGGTTCAATGAGCAGTTCTTC	CASTDSGAGFNEQFF
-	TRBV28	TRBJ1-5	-	TGTGCCAGCAGTTTAGGTGGAGATCATCAGCCCCAGCATTTT	CASSLGGDHQPQHF
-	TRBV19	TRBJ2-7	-	TGTGCCAGTAGTTCGAGCGGGTTCTCCTACGAGCAGTACTTC	CASSSSGFSYEQYF
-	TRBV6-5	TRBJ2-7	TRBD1	TGTGCCAGCAGTGACCAGGGGGCTTACGAGCAGTACTTC	CASSDQGAYEQYF
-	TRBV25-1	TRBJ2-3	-	TGTGCCAGCATCGAGGTCGCCAGCACAGATACGCAGTATTTT	CASIEVASTDTQYF
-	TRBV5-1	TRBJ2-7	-	TGCGCCAGCAGCTTGGCCCAGGGTCTCTACGAGCAGTACTTC	CASSLAQGLYEQYF
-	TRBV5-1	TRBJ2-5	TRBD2	TGCGCCAGCAGCTTACTCGCTAGCGGGAGGGCCGGGGAGACCCAGTACTTC	CASSLLASGRAGETQYF
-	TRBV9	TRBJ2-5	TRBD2	TGTGCCAGCAGCCCAAGACTAGCGGGAGGGGAAGAGACCCAGTACTTC	CASSPRLAGGEETQYF
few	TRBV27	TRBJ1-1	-	TGTGCCAGCAGAGAGACACAGGGCCCTGAAGCTTTCTTT	CASRETQGPEAFF
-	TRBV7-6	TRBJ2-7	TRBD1	TGTGCCAGCAGCTCCCGGACAGGGGGCGACGCCTACGAGCAGTACTTC	CASSSRTGGDAYEQYF
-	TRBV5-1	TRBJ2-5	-	TGCGCCAGCAGCTTGAATAGCGGTGAAGAGACCCAGTACTTC	CASSLNSGEETQYF
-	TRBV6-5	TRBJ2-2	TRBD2	TGTGCCAGCAGTTACTTTAGCGGGGGGTCCACCGGGGAGCTGTTTTTT	CASSYFSGGSTGELFF
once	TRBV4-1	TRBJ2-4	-	TGCGCCAGCAGCCAAGAGAACGGTCGGTTTGTAGCCAAAAACATTCAGTACTTC	CASSQENGRFVAKNIQYF
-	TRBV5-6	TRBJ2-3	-	TGTGCCAGCAGCCTCCTCAATCGGACACCCCCCAGGGGCGCAGATACGCAGTATTTT	CASSLLNRTPPRGADTQYF
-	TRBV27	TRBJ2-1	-	TGTGCCAGCAGTTTATCCGACAATGAGCAGTTCTTC	CASSLSDNEQFF
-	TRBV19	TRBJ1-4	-	TGTGCCAGTACCAGAACCCACAGGAACCCTAATGAAAAACTGTTTTTT	CASTRTHRNPNEKLFF
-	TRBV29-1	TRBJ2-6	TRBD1	TGCAGCGTTGAAGTTAGACTCGGGACAGGGGTTGACTCTGGGGCCAACGTCCTGACTTTC	CSVEVRLGTGVDSGANVLTF
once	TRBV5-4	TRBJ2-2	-	TGTGCCAGCAGCTTGGGAGGGCCGGCCGGGGAGCTGTTTTTT	CASSLGGPAGELFF
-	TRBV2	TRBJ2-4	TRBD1	TGTGCCAGCAGAAAACCGGGACAGGGGGCTGACTTGAAAAACATTCAGTACTTC	CASRKPGQGADLKNIQYF
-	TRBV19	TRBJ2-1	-	TGTGCCAGTAGTATAGCGGGGACTTCGCCCAATGAGCAGTTCTTC	CASSIAGTSPNEQFF
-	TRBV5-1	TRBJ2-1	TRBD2	TGCGCCAGCAGACCCGGGACTAGCGGATACAATGAGCAGTTCTTC	CASRPGTSGYNEQFF
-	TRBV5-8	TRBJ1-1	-	TGTGCCAGCAGCTTATATTTTACAGGGAACACTGAAGCTTTCTTT	CASSLYFTGNTEAFF
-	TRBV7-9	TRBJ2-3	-	TGTGCCAGCAGCTCAGACAGACAACTCACAGATACGCAGTATTTT	CASSSDRQLTDTQYF
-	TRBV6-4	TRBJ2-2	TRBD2	TGTGCCAGCAGTGGGACTAGCGGGGACACCGGGGAGCTGTTTTTT	CASSGTSGDTGELFF
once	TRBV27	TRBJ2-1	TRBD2	TGTGCCAGCAGTTGGGGACTAGCGGGGGAGGTGGATGAGCAGTTCTTC	CASSWGLAGEVDEQFF
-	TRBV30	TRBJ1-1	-	TGTGCCTGGACTATAGGGGTCAGTAACACTGAAGCTTTCTTT	CAWTIGVSNTEAFF
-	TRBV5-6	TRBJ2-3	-	TGTGCCAGCAGCTTGTTAAATACGCAGTATTTT	CASSLLNTQYF
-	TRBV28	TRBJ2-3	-	TGTGCCAGCAGCCCCCTAACCCCGAGAGACACAGATACGCAGTATTTT	CASSPLTPRDTDTQYF
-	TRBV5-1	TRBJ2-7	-	TGCGCCAGCAGCCCTTTCCTTGACAGCACCTACGAGCAGTACTTC	CASSPFLDSTYEQYF
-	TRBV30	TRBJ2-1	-	TGTGCCTGGAGCGTCCAGGGGAATGAGCAGTTCTTC	CAWSVQGNEQFF
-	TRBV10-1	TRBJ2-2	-	TGCGCCAGCAGTGAGTGGGGGCCGGAGAACACCGGGGAGCTGTTTTTT	CASSEWGPENTGELFF
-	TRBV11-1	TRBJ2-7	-	TGTGCCAGCAGCCTCGGTCGCTCCTACGAGCAGTACTTC	CASSLGRSYEQYF
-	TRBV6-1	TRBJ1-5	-	TGTGCCAGCAGCAACGATATGACTGGCAATCAGCCCCAGCATTTT	CASSNDMTGNQPQHF
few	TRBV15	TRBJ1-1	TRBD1	TGTGCCACCAGCAGGGGGGGACAGACGAACACTGAAGCTTTCTTT	CATSRGGQTNTEAFF
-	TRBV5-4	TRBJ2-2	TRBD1	TGTGCCAGCAGCTGGGGGACAGTGAACACCGGGGAGCTGTTTTTT	CASSWGTVNTGELFF
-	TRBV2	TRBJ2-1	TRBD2	TGTGCCAGCCTCAGAGGACTAGCGGGAGGGCTTAACAATGAGCAGTTCTTC	CASLRGLAGGLNNEQFF
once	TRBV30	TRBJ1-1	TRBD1	TGTGCCTGGAGCGCGGACAGGGCGAGCACTGAAGCTTTCTTT	CAWSADRASTEAFF
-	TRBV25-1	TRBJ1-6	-	TGTGCCAGCAGACTAAATCAGGGCGCAGGACGCGATTCACCCCTCCACTTT	CASRLNQGAGRDSPLHF
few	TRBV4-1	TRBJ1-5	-	TGCGCCAGCAGCCAAGACCCCCAGGCCGGGAGTCTCAATCAGCCCCAGCATTTT	CASSQDPQAGSLNQPQHF
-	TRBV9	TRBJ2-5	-	TGTGCCAGCAGCCAACAGCCTACAGAACAAGAGACCCAGTACTTC	CASSQQPTEQETQYF
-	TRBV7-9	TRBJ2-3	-	TGTGCCAGCTCCGACATACTTAGCACAGATACGCAGTATTTT	CASSDILSTDTQYF
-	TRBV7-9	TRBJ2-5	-	TGTGCCAGCAGCCCCCCCGACGGGGAGACCCAGTACTTC	CASSPPDGETQYF
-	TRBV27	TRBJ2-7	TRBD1	TGTGCCAGCAGTTTAGAGGCAGGGGGCCAAGGGGAGCAGTACTTC	CASSLEAGGQGEQYF
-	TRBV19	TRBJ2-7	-	TGTGCCAGTAGTATCCGGGTTGGCTACGAGCAGTACTTC	CASSIRVGYEQYF
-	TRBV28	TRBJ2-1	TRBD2	TGTGCCAGCAGTTCCCCCGGGACTAGCGGGAGAGGAGAGCAGTTCTTC	CASSSPGTSGRGEQFF
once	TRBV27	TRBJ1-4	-	TGTGCCAGCAGTTTATCGGGCCCGGGAGGTGAAAAACTGTTTTTT	CASSLSGPGGEKLFF
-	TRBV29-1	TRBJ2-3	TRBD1	TGCAGCGTTGCCTTTGGGACAGGGGGCGCGGATACGCAGTATTTT	CSVAFGTGGADTQYF
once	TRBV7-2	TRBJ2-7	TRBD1	TGTGCCAGCAGCTCGGGACAGGGAAACTACGAGCAGTACTTC	CASSSGQGNYEQYF
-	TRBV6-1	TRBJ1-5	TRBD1	TGTGCCAGCAGCGTAGACAGGGGGGGGAATCAGCCCCAGCATTTT	CASSVDRGGNQPQHF